These T cell receptor beta chains were read from a single sample in a study of neoadjuvant anti-PD-1 for oral cavity cancer. Sequencing used immunoSEQ multiplex PCR; TCRdb keeps in-frame clones, though not all of them. Of tens of thousands of clones listed, roughly three quarters were seen once; the top ten hold approximately 2.4%. The source was PBMCs, collected before nivolumab (anti-PD-1) treatment. Source of these receptors: a person between 40 and 85 years old with oral cavity squamous cell carcinoma. The CDR3 runs from the conserved cysteine through the conserved F or W. The D gene is left open where the match is weak. Some rows have no size entry. The others give once, few or many, or a class for an expanded clone.

v_gene: TRBV29-1; d_gene: TRBD1; abundance: NA; j_gene: TRBJ1-1; CDR3aa: CSVTPGQGAGWNTEAFF; CDR3nt: TGCAGCGTTACCCCGGGACAGGGGGCCGGATGGAACACTGAAGCTTTCTTT
v_gene: TRBV27; d_gene: NA; abundance: once; j_gene: TRBJ1-1; CDR3aa: CASSSWNTEAFF; CDR3nt: TGTGCCAGCAGTTCCTGGAACACTGAAGCTTTCTTT
v_gene: TRBV23-1; d_gene: NA; abundance: NA; j_gene: TRBJ1-1; CDR3aa: CASGPGRGTEAFF; CDR3nt: TGCGCCAGCGGTCCGGGACGAGGCACTGAAGCTTTCTTT
v_gene: TRBV2; d_gene: NA; abundance: NA; j_gene: TRBJ1-5; CDR3aa: CASSSGTLSNQPQHF; CDR3nt: TGTGCCAGCAGTTCCGGGACGTTGAGCAATCAGCCCCAGCATTTT
v_gene: TRBV5-1; d_gene: NA; abundance: NA; j_gene: TRBJ2-7; CDR3aa: CASTPGGAAYEQYF; CDR3nt: TGCGCCAGCACCCCCGGAGGGGCGGCCTACGAGCAGTACTTC
v_gene: TRBV6-1; d_gene: TRBD1; abundance: NA; j_gene: TRBJ2-7; CDR3aa: CASSEIIGDSFYEQYF; CDR3nt: TGTGCCAGCAGTGAGATAATAGGGGACAGTTTCTACGAGCAGTACTTC
v_gene: TRBV4-1; d_gene: NA; abundance: NA; j_gene: TRBJ2-6; CDR3aa: CASSQGGTPNLEILTF; CDR3nt: TGCGCCAGCAGCCAGGGGGGGACACCGAACCTCGAAATACTCACTTTC
v_gene: TRBV7-6; d_gene: TRBD2; abundance: NA; j_gene: TRBJ2-5; CDR3aa: CASSSGLAGGGETQYF; CDR3nt: TGTGCCAGCAGCTCGGGACTAGCGGGAGGCGGGGAGACCCAGTACTTC
v_gene: TRBV5-6; d_gene: NA; abundance: NA; j_gene: TRBJ2-1; CDR3aa: CASSHDRSGEQFF; CDR3nt: TGTGCCAGCAGCCACGACAGGTCAGGGGAGCAGTTCTTC
v_gene: TRBV6-6; d_gene: NA; abundance: few; j_gene: TRBJ1-3; CDR3aa: CASSYSIGNRNTIYF; CDR3nt: TGTGCCAGCAGTTACTCGATAGGGAACAGAAACACCATATATTTT
v_gene: TRBV19; d_gene: NA; abundance: NA; j_gene: TRBJ2-7; CDR3aa: CASNGGLPYEQYF; CDR3nt: TGTGCCAGTAACGGAGGGCTCCCCTACGAGCAGTACTTC
v_gene: TRBV10-2; d_gene: NA; abundance: NA; j_gene: TRBJ2-1; CDR3aa: CASLDSNNEQFF; CDR3nt: TGCGCCAGCTTAGACTCAAACAATGAGCAGTTCTTC
v_gene: TRBV6-1; d_gene: NA; abundance: NA; j_gene: TRBJ1-5; CDR3aa: CASSDVQGGGNQPQHF; CDR3nt: TGTGCCAGCAGTGATGTACAGGGAGGGGGCAATCAGCCCCAGCATTTT
v_gene: TRBV20-1; d_gene: TRBD2; abundance: NA; j_gene: TRBJ2-5; CDR3aa: CSARAGETQYF; CDR3nt: TGCAGTGCGAGAGCGGGGGAGACCCAGTACTTC
v_gene: TRBV6-1; d_gene: NA; abundance: NA; j_gene: TRBJ1-2; CDR3aa: CASSDGGKGYTF; CDR3nt: TGTGCCAGCAGTGATGGGGGCAAGGGCTACACCTTC
v_gene: TRBV5-6; d_gene: NA; abundance: NA; j_gene: TRBJ2-5; CDR3aa: CASSLAGAYQETQYF; CDR3nt: TGTGCCAGCAGCTTAGCAGGGGCATATCAAGAGACCCAGTACTTC
v_gene: TRBV6-1; d_gene: NA; abundance: NA; j_gene: TRBJ2-7; CDR3aa: CASSEGSWYEQYF; CDR3nt: TGTGCCAGCAGTGAGGGCAGTTGGTACGAGCAGTACTTC
v_gene: TRBV15; d_gene: TRBD1; abundance: NA; j_gene: TRBJ2-7; CDR3aa: CATSRKRGPGQGNTYF; CDR3nt: TGTGCCACCAGCAGAAAACGTGGACCGGGACAGGGAAATACGTACTTC
v_gene: TRBV30; d_gene: NA; abundance: once; j_gene: TRBJ1-5; CDR3aa: CAWSGPEGGRNQPQHF; CDR3nt: TGTGCCTGGAGTGGTCCGGAGGGTGGACGCAATCAGCCCCAGCATTTT
v_gene: TRBV5-6; d_gene: NA; abundance: NA; j_gene: TRBJ2-7; CDR3aa: CASSLGPRALYEQYF; CDR3nt: TGTGCCAGCAGCTTGGGCCCACGAGCCCTGTACGAGCAGTACTTC
v_gene: TRBV18; d_gene: NA; abundance: NA; j_gene: TRBJ1-1; CDR3aa: CASSLTVNTEAFF; CDR3nt: TGTGCCAGCTCCTTGACAGTGAACACTGAAGCTTTCTTT
v_gene: TRBV9; d_gene: TRBD2; abundance: NA; j_gene: TRBJ2-3; CDR3aa: CASSVGTSGTTQYF; CDR3nt: TGTGCCAGCAGCGTGGGGACTAGCGGGACGACGCAGTATTTT
v_gene: TRBV2; d_gene: NA; abundance: NA; j_gene: TRBJ2-5; CDR3aa: CASSEVLAQETQYF; CDR3nt: TGTGCCAGCAGTGAGGTACTAGCCCAAGAGACCCAGTACTTC
v_gene: TRBV7-9; d_gene: NA; abundance: NA; j_gene: TRBJ1-3; CDR3aa: CAIPIQGAGDTIYF; CDR3nt: TGTGCCATCCCTATCCAGGGAGCGGGGGACACCATATATTTT
v_gene: TRBV15; d_gene: NA; abundance: NA; j_gene: TRBJ1-6; CDR3aa: CATNLDDSPLHF; CDR3nt: TGTGCCACCAACCTAGATGATTCACCCCTCCACTTT
v_gene: TRBV27; d_gene: TRBD2; abundance: once; j_gene: TRBJ2-7; CDR3aa: CASSFGSGRAFEQYF; CDR3nt: TGTGCCAGCAGTTTCGGGAGCGGGAGGGCCTTCGAGCAGTACTTC
v_gene: TRBV15; d_gene: NA; abundance: NA; j_gene: TRBJ1-2; CDR3aa: CATSRDSPYGYTF; CDR3nt: TGTGCCACCAGCAGGGACAGCCCATATGGCTACACCTTC
v_gene: TRBV29-1; d_gene: NA; abundance: NA; j_gene: TRBJ2-1; CDR3aa: CSVEKAGQFF; CDR3nt: TGCAGCGTTGAAAAAGCCGGGCAGTTCTTC
v_gene: TRBV7-9; d_gene: NA; abundance: NA; j_gene: TRBJ1-1; CDR3aa: CASSFADLLNTEAFF; CDR3nt: TGTGCCAGCAGCTTTGCGGACTTACTGAACACTGAAGCTTTCTTT
v_gene: TRBV30; d_gene: NA; abundance: NA; j_gene: TRBJ1-2; CDR3aa: CAWSPGWGYNYGYTF; CDR3nt: TGTGCCTGGTCCCCAGGATGGGGCTATAACTATGGCTACACCTTC
v_gene: TRBV7-9; d_gene: NA; abundance: NA; j_gene: TRBJ1-5; CDR3aa: CASSLEIDQPQHF; CDR3nt: TGTGCCAGCAGCTTAGAGATAGATCAGCCCCAGCATTTT
v_gene: TRBV27; d_gene: NA; abundance: NA; j_gene: TRBJ2-3; CDR3aa: CASSLSVGTDTQYF; CDR3nt: TGTGCCAGCAGTTTATCGGTCGGCACAGATACGCAGTATTTT
v_gene: TRBV5-6; d_gene: TRBD1; abundance: NA; j_gene: TRBJ2-1; CDR3aa: CASSLDRGSYNEQFF; CDR3nt: TGTGCCAGCAGCCTGGACAGGGGATCCTACAATGAGCAGTTCTTC
v_gene: TRBV5-1; d_gene: TRBD1; abundance: NA; j_gene: TRBJ1-1; CDR3aa: CASSPDRGTLNTEAFF; CDR3nt: TGCGCCAGCAGCCCGGACAGGGGGACGCTGAACACTGAAGCTTTCTTT
v_gene: TRBV7-6; d_gene: NA; abundance: NA; j_gene: TRBJ2-7; CDR3aa: CASSTPTGAYEQYF; CDR3nt: TGTGCCAGCAGCACTCCGACAGGAGCCTACGAGCAGTACTTC
v_gene: TRBV4-1; d_gene: TRBD1; abundance: NA; j_gene: TRBJ1-2; CDR3aa: CASSQTGGDGYTF; CDR3nt: TGCGCCAGCAGCCAGACAGGGGGCGATGGCTACACCTTC
v_gene: TRBV19; d_gene: TRBD1; abundance: once; j_gene: TRBJ1-5; CDR3aa: CASTPAQGVNQPQHF; CDR3nt: TGTGCCAGTACCCCGGCACAGGGGGTCAATCAGCCCCAGCATTTT
v_gene: TRBV29-1; d_gene: NA; abundance: NA; j_gene: TRBJ2-1; CDR3aa: CSMRVANNEQFF; CDR3nt: TGCAGTATGAGGGTTGCAAACAATGAGCAGTTCTTC